Listed below are T cell receptor beta chains from one sample, sequenced in a study of T cell responses to AZD1222 COVID-19 vaccine. This table comes from immunoSEQ multiplex PCR, and its TCRdb copy is limited to in-frame clones, with some not included. The data show under 130,000 clones, with 91% seen just once and under 50% held by the top ten. Sequenced here: peripheral blood, sampled on day 0 of AZD1222 vaccination. Every receptor here comes from an adult in good health. Both conserved end residues are part of each CDR3. A D gene is named only where the DNA matches it firmly. Expanded clones get a size class; other rows say once, few or many, or leave the size out.

V,D,J,size,CDR3,DNA
TRBV5-1,.,TRBJ2-1,.,CASSRAGSGPITDEQFF,TGCGCCAGCAGCCGGGCGGGTTCCGGCCCCATTACCGATGAGCAGTTCTTC
TRBV24-1,TRBD1,TRBJ2-3,.,CATSLDRASTDTQYF,TGTGCCACCAGCCTCGACAGGGCGAGCACAGATACGCAGTATTTT
TRBV19,TRBD1,TRBJ1-2,.,CASSMTGSYGYTF,TGTGCCAGTAGCATGACAGGGAGCTATGGCTACACCTTC
TRBV10-3,TRBD2,TRBJ2-7,.,CAIRGTSSISRAYEQYF,TGTGCCATCAGGGGGACTAGCAGTATTTCGAGGGCCTACGAGCAGTACTTC
TRBV10-3,.,TRBJ1-4,few,CAIGKGTNEKLFF,TGTGCCATCGGAAAGGGAACTAATGAAAAACTGTTTTTT
TRBV7-3,.,TRBJ1-2,.,CASSLAQGDYGYTF,TGTGCCAGCAGCTTAGCCCAGGGAGACTATGGCTACACCTTC
TRBV7-9,.,TRBJ2-2,few,CASSLRLGNTGELFF,TGTGCCAGCAGCTTAAGGCTGGGGAACACCGGGGAGCTGTTTTTT
TRBV2,TRBD1,TRBJ2-2,.,CASSVGQVAAGELFF,TGTGCCAGCAGCGTGGGACAGGTTGCGGCCGGGGAGCTGTTTTTT
TRBV15,.,TRBJ1-4,few,CATSRRTARGEKLFF,TGTGCCACCAGCAGAAGGACCGCCCGGGGTGAAAAACTGTTTTTT
TRBV6-6,TRBD1,TRBJ2-5,.,CASSNLQGDKETQYF,TGTGCCAGCAGTAACCTACAGGGGGATAAAGAGACCCAGTACTTC
TRBV19,.,TRBJ1-1,.,CASSIGSTTNTEAFF,TGTGCCAGTAGTATCGGATCAACTACGAACACTGAAGCTTTCTTT
TRBV5-1,.,TRBJ1-6,.,CASSYDRNNSPLHF,TGCGCCAGCAGCTACGACAGGAATAATTCACCCCTCCACTTT
TRBV18,.,TRBJ1-2,.,CASSPPGEQGVLNYGYTF,TGTGCCAGCTCACCACCGGGGGAACAGGGCGTGCTTAACTATGGCTACACCTTC
TRBV18,TRBD1,TRBJ2-7,.,CASSPGTGLSYEQYF,TGTGCCAGCTCACCAGGGACAGGGCTTTCCTACGAGCAGTACTTC
TRBV19,TRBD1,TRBJ1-5,once,CASIQTGLKGQPQHF,TGTGCCAGTATTCAGACAGGGTTAAAAGGACAGCCCCAGCATTTT
TRBV20-1,.,TRBJ2-3,.,CSAVHTDTQYF,TGCAGTGCTGTACACACAGATACGCAGTATTTT
TRBV5-1,.,TRBJ1-1,once,CASSLEGLGTEAFF,TGCGCCAGCAGCTTGGAGGGGTTAGGCACTGAAGCTTTCTTT
TRBV7-3,.,TRBJ2-1,few,CASSLRDGVYNEQFF,TGTGCCAGCAGCTTAAGGGATGGGGTTTACAATGAGCAGTTCTTC
TRBV27,TRBD1,TRBJ2-7,once,CASRAEGQGTYEQYF,TGTGCCAGCAGGGCAGAGGGACAGGGGACTTACGAGCAGTACTTC
TRBV19,.,TRBJ1-3,.,CASEQSSGNTIYF,TGTGCCAGTGAACAGAGCTCTGGAAACACCATATATTTT
TRBV9,TRBD1,TRBJ1-3,.,CASSAIRDRASGNTIYF,TGTGCCAGCAGCGCTATCCGGGACAGGGCCTCTGGAAACACCATATATTTT
TRBV7-3,.,TRBJ2-3,.,CASSLRGASGNTDTQYF,TGTGCCAGCAGCTTAAGGGGGGCCAGCGGGAACACAGATACGCAGTATTTT
TRBV12-3/TRBV12-4,.,TRBJ2-2,.,CASTSGTPGELFF,TGTGCCAGCACCTCCGGGACTCCCGGGGAGCTGTTTTTT
TRBV6-5,TRBD1,TRBJ2-3,.,CASSFRGTGVTDTQYF,TGTGCCAGCAGTTTCCGCGGGACAGGGGTGACAGATACGCAGTATTTT